Below are 26 T cell receptor beta chains sequenced from a single sample in a study of blood T cell repertoires in COVID-19. Assay used: immunoSEQ multiplex PCR; TCRdb lists only in-frame clones, some missing. The table shows some 80,000 clones, with more than 60% occurring only once. What was sequenced was peripheral blood. The receptors derive from a woman older than 75 with active or convalescent COVID-19.

This sequence joins TRBV9 and TRBJ2-2; 9 nucleotides agree with TRBD1. V dropped 4 bases and J dropped 0; count of bases not matched to a gene: 4. CDR1 SGDLS and CDR2 YYNGEE come from the germline V gene. The CDR3 totals 16 residues. The CDR3 DNA follows: TGTGCCAGCAGCTTACGGACAGGGGCGAACACCGGGGAGCTGTTTTTT. This codes for CASSLRTGANTGELFF.

The J gene is TRBJ1-3, the V gene TRBV4-3; D perhaps matches TRBD1 (5 bases). CDR3 length: 17 amino acids. Germline CDR1 LGHNA, CDR2 YSLEER. With 0 bases removed from V and 0 bases from J, the gap between germline ends came to 12 bases. CDR3 in amino acids: CASSQELRTLSGNTIYF. The CDR3 bases are TGCGCCAGCAGCCAAGAGCTTAGGACACTCTCTGGAAACACCATATATTTT.

This clone was observed at least ten times. J is TRBJ2-7 and V is TRBV6-2 or TRBV6-3, with D perhaps TRBD1 (5 bases). Germline lookup yields CDR1 MNHEY and CDR2 SVGEGT. V gave up 4 bases and J gave up 1 base, with 14 bases separating them. This CDR3 comprises 15 residues. The DNA of the CDR3 is TGTGCCAGCAGTTCCTTCCTAGGGGCGTCCTACGAGCAGTACTTC. Residues: CASSSFLGASYEQYF.

The sample holds a few counts of this clone. J is TRBJ1-5 and V is TRBV28; TRBD1 aligns across 7 bases. The CDR3 is 14 amino acids. V trimming: 5 bases; J trimming: 4 bases; junction bases outside the gene matches: 5. From germline, CDR1 is MDHEN and CDR2 SYDVKM. CDR3 residues: CASSPLGQNQPQHF. In DNA, the CDR3 is TGTGCCAGCAGTCCCCTGGGACAGAATCAGCCCCAGCATTTT. The full variable domain, completed using reference TRBV28 and TRBJ1-5, is DVKVTQSSRYLVKRTGEKVFLECVQDMDHENMFWYRQDPGLGLRLIYFSYDVKMKEKGDIPEGYSVSREKKERFSLILESASTNQTSMYLCASSPLGQNQPQHFGDGTRLSIL.

The chain has TRBV4-1 and TRBJ1-1, with unresolved D. The length of the CDR3 is 15 residues. The germline V gene has CDR1 MGHRA and CDR2 YSYEKL. Between the trimmed V and J ends, which lost 1 base and 1 base, there was a span of 10 bases. The CDR3 sequence is CASSQGSLSNTEAFF. The CDR3 coding sequence is TGCGCCAGCAGCCAAGGTAGTTTATCGAACACTGAAGCTTTCTTT.

The V and J genes are TRBV6-2 or TRBV6-3 and TRBJ2-5; D gene unclear. The CDR3 has 13 residues. Trimming took 6 bases from V and 3 from J, leaving 11 bases between them. CDR1 and CDR2 from the germline V gene are MNHEY and SVGEGT. The CDR3 DNA is TGTGCCAGCAGCTCAGTGAACGAAGAGACCCAGTACTTC. Translation gives CASSSVNEETQYF.

The chain links TRBV5-6 to TRBJ1-4; a weak D match, TRBD1 (5 bases). V shed 0 bases and J shed 3 bases, with 9 bases lying between them. Looked up from germline, CDR1 is SGHDT and CDR2 is YYEEEE. The CDR3 is 15 amino acids. The CDR3 DNA reads as TGTGCCAGCAGCTTGGCCGGGGGAGCTAATGAAAAACTGTTTTTT. Translated: CASSLAGGANEKLFF. The full variable domain, completed using reference TRBV5-6 and TRBJ1-4, is DAGVTQSPTHLIKTRGQQVTLRCSPKSGHDTVSWYQQALGQGPQFIFQYYEEEERQRGNFPDRFSGHQFPNYSSELNVNALLLGDSALYLCASSLAGGANEKLFFGSGTQLSVL.

The chain links TRBV5-1 to TRBJ2-3, with a weak D call TRBD2 (6 bases). V lost 4 bases and J lost 5, with 14 bases in between. From germline, CDR1 is SGHRS and CDR2 YFSETQ. There are 14 residues in the CDR3. CDR3 in DNA: TGCGCCAGCAGCCTATGGAGGGTAGGAGATACGCAGTATTTT. The encoded protein is CASSLWRVGDTQYF.

This clone was seen a handful of times. This chain connects TRBV28 to TRBJ2-1, with a weak D call TRBD1 (6 bases). CDR1 and CDR2 (germline): MDHEN, SYDVKM. V was trimmed by 8 bases and J by 0 bases, leaving 17 bases between them. The CDR3 is 16 amino acids. CDR3 protein: CASGGRGLSSYNEQFF. CDR3 nucleotide sequence: TGTGCCAGCGGGGGCAGGGGCCTGAGCTCCTACAATGAGCAGTTCTTC.

The rearrangement uses TRBV4-3 and TRBJ2-3; TRBD2 might be the D (6 bases). The CDR3 is made up of 16 amino acids. CDR1 is LGHNA and CDR2 is YSLEER in the germline V gene. Trimming shortened V by 3 bases and J by 0 bases, and 13 bases separated the two germline ends. The CDR3 coding sequence is TGCGCCAGCAGCCAGGCTTTCGGGAGTAGCACAGATACGCAGTATTTT. Translation: CASSQAFGSSTDTQYF.

V and J are TRBV9 and TRBJ1-3; possible D gene TRBD1, 6 bases. CDR1 SGDLS and CDR2 YYNGEE come from the germline V gene. The germline V and J ends were trimmed by 0 bases and 2 bases, with 15 bases remaining between them. The CDR3 length is 17 residues. The CDR3 sequence is CASSVATLGATGNTIYF. CDR3 sequence (DNA): TGTGCCAGCAGCGTAGCTACTTTGGGGGCAACTGGAAACACCATATATTTT.

The chain recombines TRBV9 with TRBJ2-7; perhaps TRBD2 as D (5 bases). This CDR3 is 15 amino acids long. Trimming removed 0 bases at V and 4 bases at J, with 14 bases between. CDR1 and CDR2 from the germline V gene are SGDLS and YYNGEE. In nucleotides, the CDR3 is TGTGCCAGCAGCGTAGGTGGGGAAAGAGGGTACGAGCAGTACTTC. It translates to CASSVGGERGYEQYF.

This chain uses TRBV27 with TRBJ2-7; 10 nucleotides align to TRBD1. The V gene end was trimmed by 5 bases and the J gene end by 6 bases; junction bases not matched to a gene: 7. The germline V gene encodes CDR1 MNHEY and CDR2 SMNVEV (reference sequence). This CDR3 spans 14 amino acids. The CDR3 spells CASSPTWTGGEQYF. DNA for the CDR3: TGTGCCAGCAGTCCCACCTGGACAGGGGGCGAGCAGTACTTC.

Ten or more counts support this clone. The genes are TRBV7-8 and TRBJ1-6; 8 bases align to TRBD1. The J segment lost 10 bases and the V segment lost 7 bases, leaving 15 bases of the junction unmatched. Germline V gene sequence: CDR1 SGHVS, CDR2 FQNEAQ. The CDR3 is made up of 16 amino acids. The CDR3 DNA reads TGTGCCAGCACCCTTCATGGACAGGGAACGGGGTCACCCCTCCACTTT. It codes for CASTLHGQGTGSPLHF.

The chain has TRBV6-5 and TRBJ2-7; 7 bases are shared with TRBD1. V lost 8 bases, J lost 3 bases, and 7 bases stayed unmatched. CDR3 size: 13 residues. Germline V gene data show CDR1 as MNHEY and CDR2 as SVGAGI. CDR3 DNA sequence: TGTGCCAGCCTCCAAGGGGGCGTCTACGAGCAGTACTTC. Translated: CASLQGGVYEQYF.

The CDR3 region is CASSIETAQETQYF. The CDR3 DNA is TGTGCCAGTAGTATTGAAACAGCCCAAGAGACCCAGTACTTC. This chain connects TRBV19 to TRBJ2-5, with no clear D. Germline-derived CDR1 and CDR2 are LNHDA and SQIVND (reference sequence). The CDR3 runs 14 residues. The V and J ends lost 3 bases and 1 base respectively, with 9 bases between them.

The V gene is TRBV2, the J gene TRBJ2-5, with 11 bases that match TRBD1. CDR3 length: 16 amino acids. With 7 bases clipped from V and 5 bases from J, the junction kept 12 bases outside the gene matches. Germline loops: CDR1 SNHLY, CDR2 FYNNEI. The CDR3 DNA is TGTGCCAGCACCGACGGACAGGGGGCGCGTGGTGAGACCCAGTACTTC. Translation gives CASTDGQGARGETQYF.

This clone has a handful of counts. V is TRBV7-2 and J is TRBJ1-6, with D possibly being TRBD1 (6 bases). The CDR3 contains 15 residues. The germline CDR1 and CDR2 sequences are SGHTA and FQGNSA. The V end lost 2 bases, the J end lost 9 bases, and 14 bases lay between the germline ends. CDR3: CASSLSQGSVSPLHF. CDR3 bases: TGTGCCAGCAGCTTATCACAGGGATCAGTTTCACCCCTCCACTTT.

The DNA for the CDR3 is TGTGCCAGCAGCTTGTATAGCGGGTTTGGGGATACGCAGTATTTT. The encoded protein is CASSLYSGFGDTQYF. The J gene is TRBJ2-3, the V gene TRBV5-4; 7 bases line up with TRBD2. V lost 1 base to trimming and J lost 6 bases; unmatched junction nucleotides: 8. CDR3 size: 15 residues. Germline V gene lookup returns CDR1 SGHNT and CDR2 YYREEE (reference sequence).

The V and J genes are TRBV7-6 and TRBJ2-1, with D possibly TRBD1 on 7 matching bases. This CDR3 region has 16 residues. The germline V gene has CDR1 SGHVS and CDR2 FNYEAQ. Deletions cut 5 bases from V and 4 bases from J, with 18 bases between. The CDR3 DNA reads as TGTGCCAGCAGCGCAGGGGGGCAGGGGCCATACAATGAGCAGTTCTTC. Amino acid sequence: CASSAGGQGPYNEQFF.

V gene TRBV25-1 combines with J gene TRBJ2-1, with 13 bases fitting TRBD2. The length of the CDR3 is 18 residues. The V and J ends lost 6 bases and 1 base, in that order; junction bases with no gene match: 9. From germline, CDR1 is MGHDK and CDR2 SYGVNS. CDR3 nucleotide sequence: TGTGCCAGCAGAAGAACTAGCGGGGGGGCCGGATCCTACAATGAGCAGTTCTTC. It codes for CASRRTSGGAGSYNEQFF.

This clone is a singleton in its sample. The chain combines TRBV5-1 with TRBJ1-6; 8 nucleotides agree with TRBD1. With V trimmed by 6 bases and J by 10 bases, 12 bases remained unmatched. CDR3 length: 15 amino acids. Germline CDR1 and CDR2: SGHRS and YFSETQ. The CDR3 nucleotides are TGCGCCAGCAATTTTCTTCCGGACAGGGACTCACCCCTCCACTTT. It yields the protein CASNFLPDRDSPLHF. The whole variable domain, remainder taken from reference TRBV5-1 and TRBJ1-6, is KAGVTQTPRYLIKTRGQQVTLSCSPISGHRSVSWYQQTPGQGLQFLFEYFSETQRNKGNFPGRFSGRQFSNSRSEMNVSTLELGDSALYLCASNFLPDRDSPLHFGNGTRLTVT.

CDR3 loop: CASRGGTGEKQPQHF. The DNA of the CDR3 is TGTGCCAGTAGAGGAGGGACAGGGGAGAAGCAGCCCCAGCATTTT. The V and J genes are TRBV19 and TRBJ1-5; 10 nucleotides match TRBD1. This CDR3 has 15 residues. After removal of 6 bases from V and 7 bases from J, the junction contained 9 bases not matched to a gene. CDR1 LNHDA and CDR2 SQIVND come from the germline V gene (reference sequence). The variable domain in full, completed from reference TRBV19 and TRBJ1-5, reads DGGITQSPKYLFRKEGQNVTLSCEQNLNHDAMYWYRQDPGQGLRLIYYSQIVNDFQKGDIAEGYSVSREKKESFPLTVTSAQKNPTAFYLCASRGGTGEKQPQHFGDGTRLSIL.

This clone was recorded a few times. The J gene is TRBJ1-3, the V gene TRBV7-9; unclear D gene. V was pared by 5 bases and J by 8 bases, with 10 bases between. CDR3 length equals 12 residues. Germline V lookup: CDR1 SEHNR, CDR2 FQNEAQ (reference sequence). This chain's CDR3 is CASSRVKDTIYF. Written as DNA, the CDR3 is TGTGCCAGCAGCCGAGTTAAAGACACCATATATTTT. The entire variable domain, with the rest obtained from reference TRBV7-9 and TRBJ1-3, is as follows: DTGVSQNPRHKITKRGQNVTFRCDPISEHNRLYWYRQTLGQGPEFLTYFQNEAQLEKSRLLSDRFSAERPKGSFSTLEIQRTEQGDSAMYLCASSRVKDTIYFGEGSWLTVV.

This clone has a single count. The V and J genes are TRBV9 and TRBJ2-3; tentatively, D is TRBD1 (5 bases). Trimming cost V 2 bases and J 7 bases, with 8 bases left between them. The germline CDR1 and CDR2 sequences are SGDLS and YYNGEE. CDR3 length equals 12 residues. CDR3 bases: TGTGCCAGCAGCGTCGACAGCTATACGCAGTATTTT. Translation gives CASSVDSYTQYF.

The chain recombines TRBV11-3 with TRBJ2-7, with TRBD1 as a possible D gene (6 bases). Germline CDR1 SGHNT, CDR2 YENEEA. The V end lost 1 base, the J end lost 3 bases, and 13 bases lay between the germline ends. The CDR3 is 15 residues long. The CDR3 DNA is TGTGCCAGCAGCTTAGGGGCTGGGACAAACTACGAGCAGTACTTC. This encodes CASSLGAGTNYEQYF. The full variable domain, completed using reference TRBV11-3 and TRBJ2-7, is EAGVVQSPRYKIIEKKQPVAFWCNPISGHNTLYWYLQNLGQGPELLIRYENEEAVDDSQLPKDRFSAERLKGVDSTLKIQPAELGDSAVYLCASSLGAGTNYEQYFGPGTRLTVT.